A selection of T cell receptor beta chains follows, all from one sample in a study of human T cells and chemical hapten exposure. TCRdb analysed the RACE reads with MiXCR anew, one entry per CDR3 protein. Of roughly 250,000 distinct CDR3 sequences in the sample, about 9.4% are singletons; the top ten hold about 2.5%. The material sequenced was whole blood, taken in connection with sensitization to the hapten diphenylcyclopropenone (DPC). The receptors were gathered from a woman in her forties with alopecia areata. Some clones in this sample may be carry-over from other donors' samples. CDR3s include the opening cysteine and the closing phenylalanine or tryptophan. A D gene is named only where the DNA matches it firmly. The size entry is marked missing in some rows and otherwise reads once, few, many or a size class.

CDR3nt,CDR3aa,v_gene,j_gene,abundance,d_gene
TGTGCCAGCAGTTACGGTGGGACAGGGGGGCACACAGATACGCAGTATTTT,CASSYGGTGGHTDTQYF,TRBV6-2/TRBV6-3,TRBJ2-3,-,TRBD1
TGTGCCAGCAGCCCAAGAGCGGGAGGGCCCTACGAGCAGTACTTC,CASSPRAGGPYEQYF,TRBV7-3,TRBJ2-7,-,TRBD2
TGTGCCAGCAGCTTAGAAATTTCGGGCACTGAAGCTTTCTTT,CASSLEISGTEAFF,TRBV7-3,TRBJ1-1,few,-
TGTGCCAGCAGCCGACGTTGGTATCTTGGCCCTTTGAACACTGAAGCTTTCTTT,CASSRRWYLGPLNTEAFF,TRBV6-2/TRBV6-3,TRBJ1-1,few,-
TGTGCCAGCAGTTACCCCATTCACTCGCAGAACTCTGGGGCCAACGTCCTGACTTTC,CASSYPIHSQNSGANVLTF,TRBV6-2/TRBV6-3,TRBJ2-6,-,-
TGTGCCAGCAGTTTTATCCCTAACTATGGCTACACCTTC,CASSFIPNYGYTF,TRBV27,TRBJ1-2,few,-
TGTGCCATCAGCATGGGACAGGGGTACGAGCAGTACTTC,CAISMGQGYEQYF,TRBV10-3,TRBJ2-7,-,TRBD1
TGTGCCAGTACGCGGGAGGGAGACTCCTACAATGAGCAGTTCTTC,CASTREGDSYNEQFF,TRBV19,TRBJ2-1,-,TRBD2
TGCGCCAGCAGCCACACTAGCCAAGAGACCCAGTACTTC,CASSHTSQETQYF,TRBV4-3,TRBJ2-5,few,-
TGTGCCAGCAGCCTACGACAGGGTCGGATCACTGAAGCTTTCTTT,CASSLRQGRITEAFF,TRBV7-2,TRBJ1-1,few,TRBD1
TGTGCCAGCGCCAAAGGGGGGGCCTCGGCAGATACGCAGTATTTT,CASAKGGASADTQYF,TRBV6-4,TRBJ2-3,-,-
TGTGCCAGCAGCCGACGGATTCCTAGCGGGAGGGCCTTTTACAATGAGCAGTTCTTC,CASSRRIPSGRAFYNEQFF,TRBV7-2,TRBJ2-1,-,TRBD2
TGCAGTGCTGAGGGGTTCTCCGATACGCAGTATTTT,CSAEGFSDTQYF,TRBV20-1,TRBJ2-3,few,-
TGTGCCAGCAGACCGACCGACTACGAGCAGTACTTC,CASRPTDYEQYF,TRBV6-5,TRBJ2-7,-,-
TGTGCCAGCAGTTTATTTGGCCAGTACACTGAAGCTTTCTTT,CASSLFGQYTEAFF,TRBV28,TRBJ1-1,-,-
TGTGCCAGCAGCGATAATCCCGGGACAGGGGGCGGCTATGGCTACACCTTC,CASSDNPGTGGGYGYTF,TRBV6-2/TRBV6-3,TRBJ1-2,few,TRBD1
TGTGCCAGCAGGGATGGACAGGGAATAGCAGATACGCAGTATTTT,CASRDGQGIADTQYF,TRBV25-1,TRBJ2-3,many,TRBD1
TGTGCCAGCAGCGTAGCAAGGGGTTATACGCAGTATTTT,CASSVARGYTQYF,TRBV7-2,TRBJ2-3,-,-
TGCAGTGCTAGCCCCCGATTGGGCCAGCCCCAGCATTTT,CSASPRLGQPQHF,TRBV20-1,TRBJ1-5,-,-
TGTGCCAGCAGTTTCCGAAGCGGGCAGTACTTC,CASSFRSGQYF,TRBV12-3/TRBV12-4,TRBJ2-7,few,-
TGCAGTGCCAGACGGGGGAAGGAGCAGTACTTC,CSARRGKEQYF,TRBV20-1,TRBJ2-7,few,-
TGTGCCAGCAGCTTAGTACGAGACAGGGGTGAGCAGTTCTTC,CASSLVRDRGEQFF,TRBV7-2,TRBJ2-1,few,TRBD1
TGCGGGGTCGGGAAAACCGGGGAGCTGTTTTTT,CGVGKTGELFF,TRBV29-1,TRBJ2-2,many,-
TGTGCCAGCAGGGTTAGTAGCAGAACTAACTATGGCTACACCTTC,CASRVSSRTNYGYTF,TRBV5-5,TRBJ1-2,-,-
TGTGCCAGCAGGCGGGGCGGAAGTTACGAGCAGTACTTC,CASRRGGSYEQYF,TRBV12-3/TRBV12-4,TRBJ2-7,-,-
TGTGCCAGCCGGGGGGGAGGTAGCTCCTACGAGCAGTACTTC,CASRGGGSSYEQYF,TRBV28,TRBJ2-7,many,TRBD2
TGTGCCAGCAGTTTTGCTACCAGGGTTTACGAGCAGTACTTC,CASSFATRVYEQYF,TRBV27,TRBJ2-7,-,-
TGTGCCAGCAGTCGCGGAGCGGGAGGGCCCGCAGATACGCAGTATTTT,CASSRGAGGPADTQYF,TRBV12-3/TRBV12-4,TRBJ2-3,-,TRBD2
TGCAGTGCTAGAGATGCGGGACTAGCAGGAGGGTACAATGAGCAGTTCTTC,CSARDAGLAGGYNEQFF,TRBV20-1,TRBJ2-1,few,TRBD2
TGCGCCAGCAGCCCCGGGACTAGCGGGGAGTACGAGCAGTACTTC,CASSPGTSGEYEQYF,TRBV5-1,TRBJ2-7,-,TRBD2
TGCGCCAGCAGCCACCTAGCCCGGCAGGGTGGCGGCTACACCTTC,CASSHLARQGGGYTF,TRBV4-1,TRBJ1-2,many,-
TGTGCCAGCAGCCCCAGCCCGCTGACAGCGCCGAGCTCCTACAATGAGCAGTTCTTC,CASSPSPLTAPSSYNEQFF,TRBV5-4,TRBJ2-1,-,-
TGTGCCAGCAGTTACGTTGGGTCAGGGGTCACTGAAGCTTTCTTT,CASSYVGSGVTEAFF,TRBV6-6,TRBJ1-1,-,-
TGCAGCGTTGTTACTCTTGGTCTGCGCAGGGGGAAGATCTACGAGCAGTACTTC,CSVVTLGLRRGKIYEQYF,TRBV29-1,TRBJ2-7,many,TRBD1
TGCGCCAGCAGCCTTCCGGGGGGGATTTATGAGCAGTTCTTC,CASSLPGGIYEQFF,TRBV4-1,TRBJ2-1,-,TRBD2
TGTGCCAGCAGCTTTAATTTGGACACCGGGGAGCTGTTTTTT,CASSFNLDTGELFF,TRBV11-2,TRBJ2-2,-,-
TGTGCCAGCAGTCCTCCGTGGAGCTCCTACGAGCAGTACTTC,CASSPPWSSYEQYF,TRBV28,TRBJ2-7,many,-
TGCGCCAGCAGCATTGTGCGGGGGGCGCATGGGGCCAACGTCCTGACTTTC,CASSIVRGAHGANVLTF,TRBV5-1,TRBJ2-6,few,TRBD2
TGTGCCAGCAGGTCAGTTAGTAGCTCCTACGAGCAGTACTTC,CASRSVSSSYEQYF,TRBV28,TRBJ2-7,-,-
TGCAGTGCTCCCTTGCTAGTACTAGCGGGGGGCAATGAGCAGTTCTTC,CSAPLLVLAGGNEQFF,TRBV20-1,TRBJ2-1,-,TRBD2
TGTGCCATCAGTGATGTGACCACGGGGGGCCGATATACGCAGTATTTT,CAISDVTTGGRYTQYF,TRBV10-3,TRBJ2-3,few,-
TGCAGCGTTGGGTCCTACAATCAGCCCCAGCATTTT,CSVGSYNQPQHF,TRBV29-1,TRBJ1-5,many,-
TGTGCCAGCAGTTTACGGTCGATAAACTACACCTTC,CASSLRSINYTF,TRBV28,TRBJ1-2,few,-
TGTGCCAGCAGCGGCCCCCCTGACAGCCAAGGACGGGAGATATATAGCAATCAGCCCCAGCATTTT,CASSGPPDSQGREIYSNQPQHF,TRBV9,TRBJ1-5,few,-
TGTGCCAGCAGTTACTCGAGAGGGAGCGGGACTAGCACAGATACGCAGTATTTT,CASSYSRGSGTSTDTQYF,TRBV6-5,TRBJ2-3,-,TRBD2
TGTGCCAGCAGCTCGTGGGCAAGGGGGTTCAATCAGCCCCAGCATTTT,CASSSWARGFNQPQHF,TRBV11-2,TRBJ1-5,few,-
TGTGCCAGCAGTCCCGGGACAGTCATCTACGAGCAGTACTTC,CASSPGTVIYEQYF,TRBV28,TRBJ2-7,few,TRBD1
TGTGCCAGCAGGGAGACAGGGACCTACGAGCAGTACTTC,CASRETGTYEQYF,TRBV6-1,TRBJ2-7,few,TRBD1
TGTGCCAGCAGCTCCGGGACAGGAACCTACAATGAGCAGTTCTTC,CASSSGTGTYNEQFF,TRBV7-3,TRBJ2-1,few,TRBD1
TGTGCCAGCAGTTCCGCGGGACTAGCGGGAGGCAATGAGCAGTTCTTC,CASSSAGLAGGNEQFF,TRBV28,TRBJ2-1,few,TRBD2
TGTGCCACCCGGCGAAGTTTCGGCGAGCAGTACTTC,CATRRSFGEQYF,TRBV6-5,TRBJ2-7,-,-
TGTGCCAGCAGTCCCCAGACAGGGTTGGCCTATGGCTACACCTTC,CASSPQTGLAYGYTF,TRBV6-5,TRBJ1-2,many,TRBD1
TGTGCCAGCTCACCACGCGGGACAGGGGGCTACGAGCAGTACTTC,CASSPRGTGGYEQYF,TRBV18,TRBJ2-7,-,TRBD1
TGTGCCAGCAGCTCAACCGGGACTGGATACAGCTCCTACGAGCAGTACTTC,CASSSTGTGYSSYEQYF,TRBV28,TRBJ2-7,few,-